These 24 T cell receptor beta chains originate from one sample sequenced in a study of Tregs in tolerant kidney transplant recipients. Assay: immunoSEQ multiplex PCR; the TCRdb copy retains only in-frame clones and omits some. Its table records under 35,000 clones. Recipients received nonmyeloablative bone marrow transplants from related graft donors, with transient mixed chimerism. The input for sequencing was CD4+ T cells from blood (PBMCs), taken 24 months after the transplant. Receptor source: a human patient who received a combined kidney and bone marrow transplant. The graft donor may have contributed some T cells.

To note about this clone: The read terminates 3 residues ahead of where the CDR3 ends, so the germline J gene completes it. This chain links TRBV7-9 with TRBJ1-1, with 7 bases that match TRBD1. Germline V CDR1 and CDR2: SEHNR, FQNEAQ (reference sequence). This CDR3 has 14 residues. With 1 base clipped from V and 1 base from J, the junction kept 0 bases outside the gene matches. CDR3: CASSLGTGNTEAFF. The CDR3 DNA, read in part, is TGTGCCAGCAGCTTAGGGACAGGGAACACTGAA. Supplemented by reference TRBV7-9 and TRBJ1-1, the full variable domain reads DTGVSQNPRHKITKRGQNVTFRCDPISEHNRLYWYRQTLGQGPEFLTYFQNEAQLEKSRLLSDRFSAERPKGSFSTLEIQRTEQGDSAMYLCASSLGTGNTEAFFGQGTRLTVV.

A remark on this clone: The read ends 3 residues before the CDR3 terminus; that terminus is restored from the germline J gene. V and J are TRBV6-2 or TRBV6-3 and TRBJ2-3, with TRBD2 identical over 10 bases. The CDR3 is 15 residues long. The germline V gene has CDR1 MNHEY and CDR2 SVGEGT. The V segment lost 6 bases and the J segment 6 bases; nucleotides outside the gene matches: 9. The CDR3 sequence is CASRREAGGMDTQYF. The part of the CDR3 DNA that was read is TGTGCCAGCAGGCGCGAAGCGGGAGGGATGGATACG.

Details on this clone: The read ends 3 residues early relative to the CDR3; the germline J gene fills the gap. The chain employs TRBV14 and TRBJ2-4, with D perhaps TRBD1 (6 bases). Germline CDR1 SGHDN, CDR2 FVKESK. This CDR3 is 16 amino acids long. V was clipped by 5 bases and J by 0 bases, with 14 bases between them. The CDR3 bases that were read are TGTGCCAGCAGCTATACACAGGGCTCAGCCAAAAACATT. Translated, it gives CASSYTQGSAKNI. The CDR3 in its entirety is CASSYTQGSAKNIQYF.

On this clone: The observed sequence ends 3 residues before the CDR3 terminus, with the missing tail filled in from the germline J gene. V gene TRBV10-2 combines with J gene TRBJ2-1; 10 bases line up with TRBD2. Germline V gene data show CDR1 as WSHSY and CDR2 as SAAADI. V lost 6 bases and J lost 3; bases outside the gene matches: 5. The CDR3 covers 15 residues. The CDR3 here is CASRTIAGGYNEQFF. The CDR3 DNA, read in part, is TGCGCCAGCAGGACCATAGCGGGAGGCTACAATGAG.

CDR3 DNA (partial): TGTGCCAGCAGCTTAAGCCAATCCTACGAG. It translates to CASSLSQSYE. The whole CDR3 sequence is CASSLSQSYEQYF. The J gene is TRBJ2-7, the V gene TRBV7-6; D uncertain. The read comes to an end 3 residues before the CDR3 does, leaving the germline J gene to fill in the end. Trimming cost V 2 bases and J 1 base, with 6 bases left between them. Germline V gene data show CDR1 as SGHVS and CDR2 as FNYEAQ. CDR3 length: 13 amino acids.

Details on this clone: The read is 3 residues too short to cover the CDR3 end, so that end is filled in from the germline J gene. The rearrangement links TRBV20-1 to TRBJ1-4, with 7 bases lining up with TRBD1. Germline V gene sequence: CDR1 DFQATT, CDR2 SNEGSKA (reference sequence). J gave up 2 bases and V 3 bases, and 9 bases lay outside the gene matches. The CDR3 has 16 amino acids. CDR3 sequence: CSASPGQYTTNEKLFF. Partial CDR3 DNA: TGCAGTGCTAGCCCGGGACAGTATACGACTAATGAAAAA.

Regarding this clone: The CDR3 is cut off 3 residues early in the read; its end comes from the germline J gene. The chain has TRBV19 and TRBJ2-7; D is possibly TRBD1 (5 bases). The germline V gene has CDR1 LNHDA and CDR2 SQIVND (reference sequence). The CDR3 has 13 residues. V was clipped by 6 bases and J by 6 bases, with 15 bases between them. The CDR3 DNA, read in part, is TGTGCCAGTAGCTTCGGACACCCCGGCGAG. Translated: CASSFGHPGE. The CDR3, in full, reads CASSFGHPGEQYF.

About this clone: The DNA ends 3 residues before the CDR3 does, and the rest of the CDR3 is filled in from the germline J gene. The rearrangement links TRBV19 to TRBJ2-5; 13 nucleotides agree with TRBD2. Per germline, CDR1 LNHDA and CDR2 SQIVND (reference sequence). The CDR3 loop spans 15 amino acids. V dropped 6 bases and J dropped 4; count of bases not matched to a gene: 5. CDR3 amino acids: CASRELAGGRETQYF. CDR3 DNA (partial): TGTGCCAGTAGGGAACTAGCGGGAGGGCGAGAGACC.

To note about this clone: The CDR3 goes on 3 residues after the read ends, and that part is filled in from the germline J gene. The gene calls are TRBV30 and TRBJ2-1, with 10 bases aligning to TRBD1. Germline V gene lookup returns CDR1 GTSNPN and CDR2 SVGIG (reference sequence). The ends lost 8 bases at V and 1 base at J; junction bases unmatched: 14. The length of the CDR3 is 17 residues. The covered CDR3 bases are TGTGCCGGCCGGGACAGGGGAGGGCCCTCTTCCTACAATGAG. Translated: CAGRDRGGPSSYNE. The full CDR3 sequence reads CAGRDRGGPSSYNEQFF.

About this clone: The read comes to an end 3 residues before the CDR3 does, leaving the germline J gene to fill in the end. This chain joins TRBV18 and TRBJ2-1; 7 positions match TRBD1. The CDR3 spans 13 residues. The V gene end was trimmed by 3 bases and the J gene end by 6 bases; junction bases not matched to a gene: 2. Per germline, CDR1 KGHSH and CDR2 LQKENI. CDR3 DNA, as far as it was read: TGTGCCAGCTCACCGGGACAGACCAATGAG. The encoded protein is CASSPGQTNE. The full-length CDR3 reads as CASSPGQTNEQFF. The whole variable domain, remainder taken from reference TRBV18 and TRBJ2-1, is NAGVMQNPRHLVRRRGQEARLRCSPMKGHSHVYWYRQLPEEGLKFMVYLQKENIIDESGMPKERFSAEFPKEGPSILRIQQVVRGDSAAYFCASSPGQTNEQFFGPGTRLTVL.

As for this clone: The read ends 3 residues before the CDR3 terminus; that terminus is restored from the germline J gene. The rearrangement uses TRBV18 and TRBJ2-7; 9 nucleotides match TRBD1. Unmatched junction bases numbered 2, after V lost 1 base and J lost 4 bases. This CDR3 has 14 amino acids. In germline, CDR1 is KGHSH, CDR2 LQKENI. CDR3 sequence reads: CASSPLDRGYEQYF. The part of the CDR3 DNA that was read is TGTGCCAGCTCACCACTCGACAGGGGGTACGAG.

With regard to this clone: The read finishes 3 residues shy of the CDR3 end, and the germline J gene is used to complete it. The chain is built from TRBV4-2 and TRBJ2-2; possible D gene TRBD2, 7 bases. This CDR3 has 16 residues. Germline CDR1 is LGHNA and CDR2 is YNFKEQ. V shed 4 bases and J shed 4 bases, with 16 bases lying between them. The covered CDR3 bases are TGTGCCAGCAGCCCTCCGGGGAGGGGGGGCACCGGGGAG. Its protein product is CASSPPGRGGTGE. The full CDR3 is CASSPPGRGGTGELFF.

CDR3 DNA (partial): TGTGCCATCAGTGAGTGGGGGGGTAGCACTGAA. This encodes CAISEWGGSTE. The CDR3 in full is CAISEWGGSTEAFF. The chain carries TRBV10-3 and TRBJ1-1; D is possibly TRBD1 (5 bases). The read halts 3 residues ahead of the CDR3 end, with the missing end drawn from the germline J gene. The CDR3 spans 14 residues. Germline CDR1 ENHRY, CDR2 SYGVKD. The V and J ends lost 1 base and 4 bases respectively, with 10 bases between them.

Worth noting for this clone: Coverage ceases 3 residues before the CDR3 finishes, and the germline J gene fills in the end. The chain couples TRBV2 to TRBJ2-7; 8 nucleotides agree with TRBD2. Unmatched junction bases numbered 7, after V lost 4 bases and J lost 5 bases. Germline CDR1 and CDR2: SNHLY and FYNNEI. The length of the CDR3 is 14 residues. The CDR3 sequence: CASSASAGGNEQYF. The covered CDR3 bases are TGTGCCAGCAGTGCTAGCGCGGGAGGTAACGAG.

Concerning this clone: With the read ending 3 residues before the CDR3 end, the germline J gene is used to fill in that end. The chain recombines TRBV5-4 with TRBJ2-3, with 8 bases matching TRBD2. Germline V lookup: CDR1 SGHNT, CDR2 YYREEE (reference sequence). This CDR3 contains 16 residues. Losses at the gene ends were 1 base for V and 4 bases for J; bases not matched to a gene: 8. CDR3 in amino acids: CASSLTGLVKADTQYF. Incomplete CDR3 DNA: TGTGCCAGCAGCTTGACGGGACTAGTAAAAGCAGATACG.

A word on this clone: The read ends 3 residues before the CDR3 terminus; that terminus is restored from the germline J gene. The sample holds other DNA sequences that translate to the same CDR3. This chain connects TRBV20-1 to TRBJ2-7; D uncertain. Trimming cost V 6 bases and J 2 bases, with 14 bases left between them. The CDR3 covers 13 residues. Per germline, CDR1 DFQATT and CDR2 SNEGSKA (reference sequence). The sequenced CDR3 bases are TGCAGTGCCGCCCCCACGTGGCCCTACGAG. Translated, it gives CSAAPTWPYE. The entire CDR3 reads CSAAPTWPYEQYF.

Details on this clone: The read ends 3 residues early relative to the CDR3; the germline J gene fills the gap. The chain links TRBV7-2 to TRBJ2-1; D is ambiguous. The CDR3 is 12 amino acids. V was clipped by 4 bases and J by 4 bases, with 5 bases between them. Per germline, CDR1 SGHTA and CDR2 FQGNSA. Partial CDR3 DNA: TGTGCCAGCAGCTCGCAGTACAATGAG. Its translation: CASSSQYNE. The whole CDR3 reads CASSSQYNEQFF.

Comments on this clone: The read is 3 residues too short to cover the CDR3 end, so that end is filled in from the germline J gene. The chain has TRBV7-8 and TRBJ2-7; D is uncertain. The CDR3 covers 14 residues. Per the germline V gene, CDR1 is SGHVS and CDR2 is FQNEAQ. V shed 3 bases and J shed 1 base, with 10 bases lying between them. The sequenced part of the CDR3 DNA is TGTGCCAGCAGCTTCGTGTCTAGTTCCTACGAG. Protein: CASSFVSSSYE. The entire CDR3 protein is CASSFVSSSYEQYF.

Comment on this clone: The CDR3 is cut off 3 residues early in the read; its end comes from the germline J gene. V usage is TRBV20-1 and J usage is TRBJ1-5; unclear D gene. CDR3 length: 14 amino acids. Trimming took off 6 bases at V and 0 bases at J, with 12 bases between the two ends. CDR1 DFQATT and CDR2 SNEGSKA come from the germline V gene (reference sequence). The sequenced CDR3 bases are TGCAGTGCCCACTATCTAGATAGCAATCAGCCC. This translates into CSAHYLDSNQP. The complete CDR3 reads CSAHYLDSNQPQHF.

This chain's CDR3 is CASSAISGYRTGELFF. The covered CDR3 bases are TGTGCCAGCAGCGCGATTAGCGGGTATCGGACCGGGGAG. The rearrangement links TRBV7-6 to TRBJ2-2, with 7 nucleotides matching TRBD2. The read stops 3 residues short of the end of the CDR3; the missing end is completed from the germline J gene. J was trimmed by 5 bases and V by 5 bases; bases with no gene match: 11. Germline lookup yields CDR1 SGHVS and CDR2 FNYEAQ. The CDR3 loop spans 16 amino acids.

As concerns this clone: The sequence runs out 3 residues before the end of the CDR3; the remainder is reconstructed from the germline J gene. The chain uses TRBV2 and TRBJ1-2; 8 bases align to TRBD1. The germline CDR1 and CDR2 sequences are SNHLY and FYNNEI. V was pared by 7 bases and J by 5 bases, with 9 bases of the junction left unmatched. This CDR3 comprises 14 residues. CDR3 residues: CASTPGQGNYGYTF. Partial CDR3 DNA: TGTGCCAGCACCCCCGGACAGGGAAATTATGGC.

About this clone: The read is 3 residues too short to cover the CDR3 end, so that end is filled in from the germline J gene. The chain carries TRBV20-1 and TRBJ2-1, with 8 bases aligning to TRBD2. The CDR3 is made up of 18 amino acids. Per the germline V gene, CDR1 is DFQATT and CDR2 is SNEGSKA (reference sequence). The trim removed 1 base at V and 7 bases at J, leaving 18 bases unmatched. The CDR3 bases that were read are TGCAGTGCTAGAGGAGGATTTAAGGCGGGAGGCCCCAAGAATGAG. Protein product: CSARGGFKAGGPKNE. The entire CDR3 sequence reads CSARGGFKAGGPKNEQFF.

About this clone itself: The CDR3 is cut off 3 residues early in the read; its end comes from the germline J gene. The J gene is TRBJ1-1, the V gene TRBV29-1; D unresolved. Germline lookup yields CDR1 SQVTM and CDR2 ANQGSEA. The CDR3 is made up of 13 amino acids. Trimming removed 0 bases from V and 1 base from J, with 6 bases in between. CDR3 in amino acids: CSVEDVWNTEAFF. Incomplete CDR3 DNA: TGCAGCGTTGAAGACGTCTGGAACACTGAA.

In the case of this clone: Read sequence stops 3 residues before the CDR3 end, and the germline J gene provides the missing end. V and J are TRBV10-2 and TRBJ1-5, with TRBD1 matching over 10 bases. This CDR3 contains 14 residues. V lost 4 bases, J lost 7 bases, and 4 bases stayed unmatched. Germline V gives CDR1 WSHSY, CDR2 SAAADI. The CDR3 bases that were read are TGCGCCAGCAGTGTCGGGGACAGGGGACAGCCC. Amino acids: CASSVGDRGQP. The complete CDR3 protein is CASSVGDRGQPQHF.